A single sample is the source of the 17 T cell receptor beta chains below, sequenced in a study of OX40 agonist ivuxolimab in advanced cancers. Some clones are missing from TCRdb's copy, which holds only in-frame ones; the method was immunoSEQ multiplex PCR. The table lists 40,000 to 60,000 clones, about three quarters of them singletons. Material: CD4+ or CD8+ T cells sorted from blood, obtained in a trial of the OX40 agonist ivuxolimab. The receptors here all came from an adult with an advanced solid tumor such as melanoma, head and neck, liver or kidney cancer.

This clone was seen only once. CDR3 in amino acids: CASSAVSSYEQYF. CDR3 coding DNA: TGTGCCAGCAGTGCTGTCAGCTCCTACGAGCAGTACTTC. The chain couples TRBV2 to TRBJ2-7, with D unresolved. V dropped 4 bases and J dropped 0 bases, with 7 bases sitting between them. Per germline, CDR1 SNHLY and CDR2 FYNNEI. This CDR3 contains 13 residues.

V gene TRBV6-1 combines with J gene TRBJ1-5, with TRBD1 as a possible D gene (5 bases). Trimming took off 0 bases at V and 3 bases at J, with 9 bases between the two ends. The CDR3 length is 15 residues. CDR1 is MNHNS, CDR2 SASEGT, per germline. The CDR3 DNA is TGTGCCAGCAGTGAAGCTCAAGGGGTCAATCAGCCCCAGCATTTT. Translated: CASSEAQGVNQPQHF.

The chain links TRBV6-5 to TRBJ2-7, with D perhaps TRBD2 (6 bases). Trimming took 10 bases from V and 4 from J, leaving 14 bases between them. In germline, CDR1 is MNHEY, CDR2 SVGAGI. CDR3 length: 12 residues. The CDR3: CATARAGYEQYF. CDR3 sequence (DNA): TGTGCCACCGCTCGGGCGGGGTACGAGCAGTACTTC.

About this clone: Other nucleotide sequences from this sample produce the same CDR3. The chain is built from TRBV30 and TRBJ2-7, with D unclear. In germline, CDR1 is GTSNPN, CDR2 SVGIG (reference sequence). This CDR3 is 14 amino acids long. Trimming pared 0 bases from V and 6 bases from J, leaving 15 bases between. In DNA form, the CDR3 reads TGTGCCTGGAGTGTACCCAGGCTGGACGTCGAGCAGTACTTC. Translation: CAWSVPRLDVEQYF.

About this clone itself: It is unclear where the CDR3 begins or ends on the DNA, so no DNA is shown, and the CDR3 is as TCRdb lists it. The chain employs TRBV27 and TRBJ1-2. The CDR3 is 13 amino acids long, termini counted. CDR1 and CDR2 from the germline V gene are MNHEY and SMNVEV (reference sequence). This CDR3 reads CASSSTFGNGYTF.

This chain joins TRBV2 and TRBJ2-2, with 7 positions matching TRBD1. V gave up 9 bases and J gave up 1 base; unmatched junction bases: 5. This CDR3 has 14 residues. The V gene's germline CDR1 is SNHLY and CDR2 FYNNEI. The CDR3 region is CASKGQVNTGELFF. The CDR3 DNA reads TGTGCCAGTAAAGGACAGGTGAACACCGGGGAGCTGTTTTTT.

This chain joins TRBV15 and TRBJ1-4, with 9 positions matching TRBD1. The CDR3 runs 15 residues. The germline CDR1 and CDR2 sequences are LNHNV and YYDKDF (reference sequence). Trimming removed 1 base from V and 7 bases from J; junction bases left unmatched: 4. CDR3 bases: TGTGCCACCAGCAGAGGGGACAGGGAAAGTGAAAAACTGTTTTTT. It encodes CATSRGDRESEKLFF.

V gene TRBV4-3 combines with J gene TRBJ2-1, with TRBD1 matching over 7 bases. The CDR3 spans 14 residues. CDR1 and CDR2 from the germline V gene are LGHNA and YSLEER. The ends lost 3 bases at V and 4 bases at J; junction bases unmatched: 3. The CDR3 DNA reads as TGCGCCAGCAGCCAGCGACAGGGTTACAATGAGCAGTTCTTC. It yields the protein CASSQRQGYNEQFF.

The V call is TRBV27, the J call TRBJ1-5, with 7 bases lining up with TRBD1. Germline lookup yields CDR1 MNHEY and CDR2 SMNVEV (reference sequence). The CDR3 is made up of 14 amino acids. With 6 bases clipped from V and 1 base from J, the junction kept 3 bases outside the gene matches. CDR3 in DNA: TGTGCCAGCAGCCGACAGGGCAGCAATCAGCCCCAGCATTTT. Protein product: CASSRQGSNQPQHF.

A few counts support this clone. The V call is TRBV19, the J call TRBJ2-5; no clear D. The CDR3 has 15 residues. The ends were cut back, 3 bases at V and 5 bases at J, with 16 bases in the middle. Germline assignment: CDR1 LNHDA and CDR2 SQIVND (reference sequence). The CDR3 bases are TGTGCCAGTAGTATCTCCTCAACTCGTGGGGAGACCCAGTACTTC. Translation gives CASSISSTRGETQYF.

The chain links TRBV2 to TRBJ1-1; D not certain. Germline lookup yields CDR1 SNHLY and CDR2 FYNNEI. Trimming removed 0 bases from V and 1 base from J, with 3 bases in between. This CDR3 has 13 residues. In DNA, the CDR3 is TGTGCCAGCAGTGAAGCAGGGAACACTGAAGCTTTCTTT. Amino acid sequence: CASSEAGNTEAFF.

The gene calls are TRBV7-2 and TRBJ1-2; tentative D call: TRBD1 (5 bases). Germline V gene data show CDR1 as SGHTA and CDR2 as FQGNSA. The CDR3 runs to 13 residues. V was trimmed by 5 bases and J by 2 bases, leaving 9 bases between them. As DNA, the CDR3 is TGTGCCAGCAGCGAGGACACGAACTATGGCTACACCTTC. Translating gives CASSEDTNYGYTF.

The chain couples TRBV15 to TRBJ2-4; tentatively, D is TRBD2 (6 bases). CDR1 LNHNV and CDR2 YYDKDF come from the germline V gene (reference sequence). The V end was cut by 0 bases, the J end by 2 bases, with 11 bases between. The CDR3 consists of 16 residues. The CDR3 loop reads CATSREVGTSKNIQYF. CDR3 DNA sequence: TGTGCCACCAGCAGAGAGGTCGGGACTTCCAAAAACATTCAGTACTTC. Full variable domain (rest looked up from reference TRBV15 and TRBJ2-4): DAMVIQNPRYQVTQFGKPVTLSCSQTLNHNVMYWYQQKSSQAPKLLFHYYDKDFNNEADTPDNFQSRRPNTSFCFLDIRSPGLGDTAMYLCATSREVGTSKNIQYFGAGTRLSVL.

The V and J genes are TRBV7-9 and TRBJ1-2, with D possibly TRBD1 on 5 matching bases. CDR1 is SEHNR, CDR2 FQNEAQ, per germline (reference sequence). The CDR3 is 13 residues long. V was trimmed by 5 bases and J by 2 bases, leaving 9 bases between them. Written as DNA, the CDR3 is TGTGCCAGCAGCGAGGACACGAACTATGGCTACACCTTC. Translation: CASSEDTNYGYTF.

V gene TRBV7-7 combines with J gene TRBJ1-1, with D unclear. Trimming took off 1 base at V and 1 base at J, with 4 bases between the two ends. The CDR3 sequence is 13 residues long. The germline CDR1 and CDR2 sequences are SSHAT and FNYEAQ (reference sequence). In DNA, the CDR3 is TGTGCCAGCAGCTTAGGGGAGAACACTGAAGCTTTCTTT. Its translation is CASSLGENTEAFF.

V gene TRBV18 combines with J gene TRBJ2-5; no firm D call. Per germline, CDR1 KGHSH and CDR2 LQKENI. The CDR3 extends over 13 amino acids. V lost 5 bases, J lost 1 base, and 8 bases lay in between. The CDR3 protein is CASSETTQETQYF. The CDR3 bases are TGTGCCAGCTCAGAAACCACCCAAGAGACCCAGTACTTC.

V and J are TRBV7-2 and TRBJ2-5; 10 positions agree with TRBD2. The CDR3 covers 15 residues. In germline, CDR1 is SGHTA, CDR2 FQGNSA. V shed 6 bases, J shed 5 bases, and the junction held 9 bases outside the gene matches. In DNA form, the CDR3 reads TGTGCCAGCAGGAAGCGGGAGGGCGGTAAGGAGACCCAGTACTTC. This sequence encodes CASRKREGGKETQYF.